The next 15 T cell receptor beta chains were all read from a single sample in a study of T cells expressing NK-cell markers. TCRdb reprocessed the 5' RACE reads and keeps a single row for each CDR3 protein, giving no DNA. The listing contains around 470,000 distinct CDR3 sequences. Specimen: blood T cells: a sorted CD56 or NKG2C T cell subset, CD4+ or CD8+ T cells, or bulk PBMC T cells (not recorded which). The receptors were gathered from a woman between 50 and 59 years old in good health.

This chain joins TRBV7-9 and TRBJ1-4; as DNA is missing, the TRBD1 call by TCRdb cannot be tested. CDR1 SEHNR and CDR2 FQNEAQ come from the germline V gene (reference sequence). The CDR3 runs 14 residues. The chain's CDR3 is CASSLAGGQSGLFF.

The chain uses TRBV7-2 and TRBJ2-4; no DNA is available, so the TRBD2 call from TCRdb remains unchecked. The CDR3 contains 15 residues. In germline, CDR1 is SGHTA, CDR2 FQGNSA. The CDR3 is CASSAWTSGRDIQYF.

The chain is built from TRBV19 and TRBJ2-5; the TCRdb D gene call, TRBD2, has no DNA to confirm it. Germline V lookup: CDR1 LNHDA, CDR2 SQIVND (reference sequence). CDR3 length: 15 amino acids. CDR3 sequence: CASSWGLARQETQYF.

This rearrangement joins TRBV7-9 to TRBJ2-1; TCRdb reports TRBD2, a call that lacks DNA to check it against. This CDR3 region has 17 residues. Germline V CDR1 and CDR2: SEHNR, FQNEAQ (reference sequence). The CDR3 here is CASSFPTSGSSYNEQFF.

The rearrangement joins TRBV7-3 to TRBJ2-3; with no DNA, the TCRdb D assignment of TRBD2 cannot be verified. CDR3 size: 16 residues. The germline CDR1 and CDR2 sequences are SGHTA and FQGTGA. CDR3 loop: CASSPLGGEGRNTQYF.

The chain combines TRBV7-9 with TRBJ1-1. The CDR3 has 15 residues. Germline values: CDR1 SEHNR, CDR2 FQNEAQ (reference sequence). The CDR3 loop reads CASSFSSGRNTEAFF.

The rearrangement links TRBV5-5 to TRBJ2-3; TCRdb's D call of TRBD2 is untestable without DNA. The CDR3 length is 15 residues. CDR1 and CDR2 from the germline V gene are SGHKS and YYEKEE (reference sequence). CDR3 sequence: CASSLEGLYTDTQYF.

The chain joins TRBV18 to TRBJ2-3; TCRdb indicates TRBD2, and absent DNA this call remains unverified. Germline CDR1 KGHSH, CDR2 LQKENI. The CDR3 length is 16 residues. CDR3 in amino acids: CASSPPGRATTDTQYF.

This chain joins TRBV7-8 and TRBJ2-1. CDR3 length equals 12 residues. CDR1 is SGHVS and CDR2 is FQNEAQ in the germline V gene. The chain's CDR3 is CASSYLSFEQFF.

V gene TRBV20-1 combines with J gene TRBJ1-1. The CDR3 totals 13 residues. Per germline, CDR1 DFQATT and CDR2 SNEGSKA (reference sequence). CDR3 region: CSASPSLGTEAFF.

The chain combines TRBV5-1 with TRBJ2-3; TCRdb calls TRBD1, which cannot be checked without DNA. Germline loops: CDR1 SGHRS, CDR2 YFSETQ. The CDR3 totals 14 residues. CDR3: CASRGQGITDTQYF.

The chain recombines TRBV29-1 with TRBJ1-1; no DNA is available, so the TRBD1 call from TCRdb remains unchecked. CDR1 and CDR2 from the germline V gene are SQVTM and ANQGSEA. The CDR3 consists of 14 residues. The chain's CDR3 is CSVEPRQGGTEAFF.

The chain joins TRBV27 to TRBJ1-5. The CDR3 is made up of 15 amino acids. From germline, CDR1 is MNHEY and CDR2 SMNVEV (reference sequence). CDR3 in amino acids: CASLVTPYSNQPQHF.

CDR3 loop: CATYGTQNTGELFF. The J gene is TRBJ2-2, the V gene TRBV24-1; TCRdb's D gene call, TRBD1, goes unchecked for lack of DNA. CDR1 is KGHDR, CDR2 SFDVKD, per germline. There are 14 residues in the CDR3.

The genes are TRBV18 and TRBJ1-3; TCRdb reports TRBD1, a call that lacks DNA to check it against. Germline CDR1 KGHSH, CDR2 LQKENI. The CDR3 sequence is 16 residues long. The CDR3 region is CASSPSQGNAGNTIYF.